This record looks at one T cell receptor beta chain sequence and its context. Its antigen is unidentified. The entry originates in a study of shared clonotypes between healthy human individuals. Some clones are missing from TCRdb's copy, which holds only in-frame ones; the method was immunoSEQ multiplex PCR. The table lists over a million clones, around 97% of them singletons. Germline lookup yields CDR1 SQVTM and CDR2 ANQGSEA. Trimming took 5 bases from V and 0 from J, leaving 16 bases between them. The CDR3 sequence is 16 residues long. Points from the study as a whole: It was only blood that was sampled, and tissue repertoires likely differ.

The sequence derives from a man younger than 45 in good health. Material: naive CD4+ T cells sorted from blood. Subset here: CD45RA+ positively selected. The chain recombines TRBV29-1 with TRBJ2-2; D possibly uses TRBD1 or TRBD2 (5 bases each). The CDR3 is CSVMGPGITNTGELFF. CDR3 in DNA: TGCAGCGTTATGGGACCAGGGATTACGAACACCGGGGAGCTGTTTTTT.